Below, 2 T cell receptor beta chains from the same sample are listed, as sequenced in a study of cytomegalovirus exposure and HLA in healthy donors. PCR employed 60 Vbeta and 13 Jbeta primers. This table comes from immunoSEQ multiplex PCR, and its TCRdb copy is limited to in-frame clones, with some not included. The table lists 200,000 to 300,000 clones, 82% of them singletons, with around 5.7% in the top ten. The sequenced sample was PBMCs. The receptors were sampled from a woman aged 40 to 50 in good health and CMV-seropositive.

The chain employs TRBV9 and TRBJ2-2; D might be TRBD1 (6 bases). The CDR3 is 15 residues long. Germline loops: CDR1 SGDLS, CDR2 YYNGEE. Trimming shortened V by 0 bases and J by 5 bases, and 11 bases separated the two germline ends. The CDR3 nucleotides are TGTGCCAGCAGCGTAGCCGGGACAATGACCGGGGAGCTGTTTTTT. Protein sequence: CASSVAGTMTGELFF.

The V and J genes are TRBV18 and TRBJ2-7; D possibly corresponds to TRBD1 (5 bases). Germline CDR1 reads KGHSH; CDR2 reads LQKENI. The CDR3 contains 16 residues. Trimming took off 1 base at V and 5 bases at J, with 18 bases between the two ends. CDR3 DNA sequence: TGTGCCAGCTCACCACGGTTGGAAAGGGGTCGGCACGAGCAGTACTTC. It yields the protein CASSPRLERGRHEQYF.